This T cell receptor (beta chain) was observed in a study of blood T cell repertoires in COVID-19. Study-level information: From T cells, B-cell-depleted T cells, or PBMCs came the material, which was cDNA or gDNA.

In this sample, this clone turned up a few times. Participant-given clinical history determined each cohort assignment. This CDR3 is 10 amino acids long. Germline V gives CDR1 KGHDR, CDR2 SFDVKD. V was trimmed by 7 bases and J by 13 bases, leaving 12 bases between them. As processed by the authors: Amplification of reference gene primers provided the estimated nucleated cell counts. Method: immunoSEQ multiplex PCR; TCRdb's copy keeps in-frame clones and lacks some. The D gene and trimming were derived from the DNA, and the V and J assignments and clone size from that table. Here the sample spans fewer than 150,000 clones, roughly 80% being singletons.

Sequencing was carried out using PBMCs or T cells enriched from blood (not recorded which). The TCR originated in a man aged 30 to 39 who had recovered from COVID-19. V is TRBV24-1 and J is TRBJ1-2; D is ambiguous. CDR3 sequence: CATSPCGSTF. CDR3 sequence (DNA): TGTGCCACCAGCCCTTGCGGAAGCACCTTC.